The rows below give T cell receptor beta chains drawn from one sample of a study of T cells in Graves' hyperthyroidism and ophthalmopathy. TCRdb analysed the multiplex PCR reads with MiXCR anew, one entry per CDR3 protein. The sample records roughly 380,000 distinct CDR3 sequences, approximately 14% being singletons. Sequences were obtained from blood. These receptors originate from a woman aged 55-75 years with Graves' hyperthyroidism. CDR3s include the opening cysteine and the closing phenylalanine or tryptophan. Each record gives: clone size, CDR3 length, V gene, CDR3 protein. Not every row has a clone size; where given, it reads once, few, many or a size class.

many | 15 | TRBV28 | CASSFQRQATYEQYF
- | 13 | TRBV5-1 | CASSLGPGDGYTF
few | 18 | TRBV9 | CASSVGRLAGPNTDTQYF
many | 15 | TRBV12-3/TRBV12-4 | CASNFGRRIHYGYTF
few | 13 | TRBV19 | CASSIAVNYGYTF
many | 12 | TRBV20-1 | CSAKTDYNEQFF
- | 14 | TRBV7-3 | CASSLYGGNYGYTF
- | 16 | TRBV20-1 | CSARDLRQYLVNEQYF
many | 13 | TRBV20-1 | CSARDSTGEGYTF
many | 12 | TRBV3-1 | CASSPERGRQYF
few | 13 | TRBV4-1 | CASSQYRGETQYF
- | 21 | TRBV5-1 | CASSSTIVEAGTSFYYNEQFF
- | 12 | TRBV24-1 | CATARERGEQFF
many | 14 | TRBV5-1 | CASSYGTANQPQHF
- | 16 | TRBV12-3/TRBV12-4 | CASSPPTGAGANVLTF
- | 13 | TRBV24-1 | CATLMTASYEQYF
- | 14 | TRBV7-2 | CASSRDISNQPQHF
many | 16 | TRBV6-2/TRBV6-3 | CASIPGGVAGAYEQYF
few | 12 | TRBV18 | CASTTGRDGYTF
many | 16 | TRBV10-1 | CASSDSGTGNTGELFF
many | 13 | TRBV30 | CALDRATRDTQYF
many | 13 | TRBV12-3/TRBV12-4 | CASSTQIYNEQFF
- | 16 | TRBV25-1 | CASSEYRPGRTDTQYF
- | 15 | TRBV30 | CAWTNGENQFYEQYF
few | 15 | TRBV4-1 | CASSQLRLSTDTQYF
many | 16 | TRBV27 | CASSFDLETATDTQYF
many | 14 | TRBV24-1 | CATSETSLYNEQFF